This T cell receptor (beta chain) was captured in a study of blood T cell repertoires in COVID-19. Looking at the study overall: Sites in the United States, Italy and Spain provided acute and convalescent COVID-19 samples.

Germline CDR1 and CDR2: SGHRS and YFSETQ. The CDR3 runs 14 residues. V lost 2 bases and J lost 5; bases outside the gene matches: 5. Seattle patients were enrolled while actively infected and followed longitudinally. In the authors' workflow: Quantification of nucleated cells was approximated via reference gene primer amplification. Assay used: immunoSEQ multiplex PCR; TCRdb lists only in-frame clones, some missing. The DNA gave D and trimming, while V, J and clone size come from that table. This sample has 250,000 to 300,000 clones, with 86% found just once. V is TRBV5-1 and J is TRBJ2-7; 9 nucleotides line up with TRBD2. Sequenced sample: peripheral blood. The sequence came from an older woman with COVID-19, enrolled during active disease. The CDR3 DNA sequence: TGCGCCAGCAGCTTAGGGCGGGGGGGCGACGAGCAGTACTTC. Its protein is CASSLGRGGDEQYF.